This TCR beta chain was profiled in a study of T cells in Graves' hyperthyroidism and ophthalmopathy (dated by TCRdb to between 2018 and 2021). The study in broad terms: Peripheral blood samples were taken at the time of initial diagnosis, prior to any treatment. For training and testing, the 80 to 100 patients in the discovery cohort were randomly divided in a 7:3 ratio. To identify TCR V-J signatures that set the groups apart, the researchers used a discovery cohort of more than 95 patients, made up of fewer than 50 with Graves' ophthalmopathy and approximately 57 with stable Graves' hyperthyroidism. After blood sampling, hyperthyroidism patients were treated with methimazole at a starting dose of 30 mg daily, and ophthalmopathy patients were treated with high-dose intravenous methylprednisolone. The study also compared thyroid tissue and blood T-cell repertoires from about six Graves' hyperthyroidism patients. According to the paper, TCR Vbeta CDR3 sequencing was carried out on 135 peripheral blood samples, which came from under 50 ophthalmopathy, 75 to 80 hyperthyroidism and about 17 progressor patients. Whether ophthalmopathy could be predicted prospectively was tested in an independent validation cohort made up of 18 hyperthyroidism patients plus 17 patients who later progressed to ophthalmopathy. On the study overall, not on this receptor specifically: Most expanded thyroid clonotypes (frequency above 0.001) were also found in blood, which suggests that blood repertoires may mirror thyroid immune responses. In cross-validation, a model built on a 13 V-J signature told ophthalmopathy apart from stable hyperthyroidism with 87.88% sensitivity and about 81% specificity, and in testing the same model reached 80%/75%. In validation, the model predicted progression to ophthalmopathy with 55% to 71% sensitivity and over 72% specificity, a median of roughly seven months before onset. Sample size was not statistically predetermined, and blinding of investigators to group allocation was not performed.

This clonotype is medium-sized (0.01 to 0.1%). The antigen it binds to is not known. No base-level quality is on record; no much larger clone is a single base apart. Trimming at the junction amounts to 2 bases on V and 7 bases on J, and the germline ends lie 11 bases apart. Based on the germline V gene, the CDR1 and CDR2 sequences are SNHLY and FYNNEI. Reading from cysteine to phenylalanine, the CDR3 counts 13 amino acids. This entry keeps only the CDR3 DNA: 39 bases, framed from base 1. Hyperthyroidism patients were newly diagnosed, had a disease duration of under 2 months, and were aged 18 to 65 years. Patients with uncontrolled infections, other autoimmune diseases, pregnancy or lactation were excluded. Diagnoses were established on the basis of clinical symptoms, serum thyroxine and TRAb, thyroid ultrasound, and orbital computed tomography. For progressor patients, blood was drawn at the first diagnosis of hyperthyroidism, before any ophthalmopathy symptoms had appeared. PBMCs were isolated from 10 ml of fresh peripheral blood by Ficoll-Paque density gradient centrifugation. Patients classed as progressors first received a Graves' hyperthyroidism diagnosis and then went on to develop ophthalmopathy during follow-up. Total RNA was extracted with Trizol reagent, and quality was checked on an Agilent 2100 Bioanalyzer.

The TCR beta CDR3 regions were amplified from RNA transcripts. For the first round of RT-PCR on the TCR CDR3, the HTBI primer set was used together with the Qiagen OneStep RT-PCR kit. Libraries were constructed in a second round of multiplex PCR, after which size selection and purification were performed. Paired-end sequencing of the libraries was performed with 100 bp reads on an Illumina HiSeq2000. Turning to the authors' computational methods: SOAPnuke was used to process the raw data, throwing out any read that contained adapters or uncalled bases, had a mean Phred below 15, or lacked an exact constant-primer or identifier match. COPE v1.2.5 was used to merge the high-quality paired reads, and each unique nucleotide sequence was defined as a clonotype. MiTCR v1.1 was used to align clonotypes to the IMGT TRBV, TRBD and TRBJ reference segments. The analysis included only V-J combinations with a frequency above 0.0001, which together covered 99.2% of the repertoires. The TCS score was defined as the ratio of F50 (clonal expansion) to E x V (chaos), calculated using BLOSUM62-based TCRdist between CDR3 peptides within each V-J. Welch's t-statistics and random forest reduced fewer than 550 V-J features to about 12, which were used in a naive Bayes classifier (R e1071). The public reads were reprocessed in TCRdb via fastp at Q25 and MiXCR, keeping in-frame beta chains. Identical CDR3 proteins give one entry, which carries the most common genes and DNA. TCRdb's processing, not the authors', yielded these V and J calls. In all, the sample holds under 450,000 distinct CDR3 sequences, and approximately 18% of those were seen once. The ten biggest clones cover around 35% of the sample.

The chain is assembled from TRBV2 and TRBJ1-2; the D gene identity is not certain. Specimen: blood. The sequence was collected from a woman under 40 with Graves' hyperthyroidism that later progressed to Graves' ophthalmopathy. The DNA is TGTGCCAGCAGTGAAACCCAGTCAGGTGGCTACACCTTC. The resulting protein is CASSETQSGGYTF.